The 8 T cell receptor beta chains presented below share a single source sample, sequenced in a study of T-cell reconstitution after alpha-beta-depleted transplantation in children. Unique molecular identifiers were used in preparing the TCRbeta library. MiXCR was run by TCRdb on the PCR reads, yielding one entry per CDR3 protein. The repertoire holds approximately 170,000 distinct CDR3 sequences, with 8.5% to 14% as singletons. The specimen comprised PBMCs, sampled before TCRalphabeta/CD19-depleted stem cell transplant. Receptor source: a boy under 10 years old with acute myeloid leukemia, due to receive a stem cell transplant.

This clonotype was picked up many times. J is TRBJ2-5 and V is TRBV5-5; D perhaps matches TRBD1 (6 bases). The CDR3 loop spans 14 amino acids. V was shortened by 2 bases and J by 5 bases, with 13 bases between the two germline ends. Germline V gene sequence: CDR1 SGHKS, CDR2 YYEKEE (reference sequence). Here the CDR3 DNA reads TGTGCCAGCAGCTTCCCAGGGGCTCGGGAGACCCAGTACTTC. Protein sequence: CASSFPGARETQYF.

This clonotype occurred many times. This chain links TRBV20-1 with TRBJ1-1; TRBD1 is a possible D gene (5 bases). This CDR3 has 13 residues. Trimming shortened V by 5 bases and J by 1 base, and 11 bases separated the two germline ends. Per germline, CDR1 DFQATT and CDR2 SNEGSKA (reference sequence). CDR3 nucleotide sequence: TGCAGTGCTTCCGGGACCCCGAACACTGAAGCTTTCTTT. This sequence encodes CSASGTPNTEAFF.

There are many counts of this clonotype. J is TRBJ2-3 and V is TRBV6-5; D is perhaps TRBD1 (6 bases). CDR3 length equals 14 residues. Trimming cost V 0 bases and J 10 bases, with 14 bases left between them. Germline V gene sequence: CDR1 MNHEY, CDR2 SVGAGI. In nucleotides, the CDR3 is TGTGCCAGCAGTTACTCGACCCCCAGGGGTCCGCAGTATTTT. This codes for CASSYSTPRGPQYF.

This clonotype has ten or more counts. The CDR3 nucleotides are TGTGCCAGCAGCTTAGTCGAAAGCGGGGGGGCCGGTGAGCAGTTCTTC. Residues: CASSLVESGGAGEQFF. The chain uses TRBV11-1 and TRBJ2-1; 10 positions agree with TRBD2. This CDR3 has 16 residues. V lost 1 base and J lost 9; bases outside the gene matches: 9. The germline V gene encodes CDR1 SGHAT and CDR2 FQDESV (reference sequence).

This clonotype was detected many times. This chain links TRBV18 with TRBJ2-7; D is unresolved. V was shortened by 2 bases and J by 5 bases, with 10 bases between the two germline ends. Germline CDR1 and CDR2: KGHSH and LQKENI. This CDR3 is built from 13 residues. CDR3 nucleotides: TGTGCCAGCTCACCATCAAGCGTAAACGAGCAGTACTTC. It encodes CASSPSSVNEQYF.

This clonotype was seen repeatedly, ten times or more. This rearrangement joins TRBV2 to TRBJ2-1; no reliable D call. The germline V gene has CDR1 SNHLY and CDR2 FYNNEI. V was cut by 6 bases and J by 3 bases, with 12 bases left in between. This CDR3 has 14 amino acids. CDR3: CASRQYINYNEQFF. CDR3 DNA sequence: TGTGCCAGCAGACAATATATAAACTACAATGAGCAGTTCTTC.

This clonotype has ten or more counts. The chain joins TRBV7-2 to TRBJ1-2; 7 bases are a match to TRBD1. The CDR3 is 13 residues long. Trimming removed 5 bases from V and 7 bases from J; junction bases left unmatched: 7. Germline V gene lookup returns CDR1 SGHTA and CDR2 FQGNSA. The CDR3 region is CASSPDRVAGYTF. The CDR3 bases are TGTGCCAGCAGCCCAGACAGGGTGGCTGGCTACACCTTC. Based on the CDR3 plus reference TRBV7-2 and TRBJ1-2, the full variable domain is GAGVSQSPSNKVTEKGKDVELRCDPISGHTALYWYRQSLGQGLEFLIYFQGNSAPDKSGLPSDRFSAERTGGSVSTLTIQRTQQEDSAVYLCASSPDRVAGYTFGSGTRLTVV.

Many counts were recorded for this clonotype. V gene TRBV9 combines with J gene TRBJ2-7; the D is unclear. The CDR3 loop spans 9 amino acids. CDR1 is SGDLS, CDR2 YYNGEE, per germline. The V end lost 4 bases, the J end lost 13 bases, and 9 bases lay between the germline ends. CDR3 amino acids: CASSPRTYF. CDR3 DNA: TGTGCCAGCAGCCCAAGGACCTACTTC.